This T cell receptor (beta chain) was found in a study of cytomegalovirus exposure and HLA in healthy donors. It was with 60 Vbeta and 13 Jbeta primers that the PCR ran. This table comes from immunoSEQ multiplex PCR, and its TCRdb copy is limited to in-frame clones, with some not included. Of about 86,000 clones listed, approximately 70% were seen once; the top ten hold more than 7%. J gave up 3 bases and V 2 bases, and 6 bases lay outside the gene matches. CDR3 length equals 14 residues. Germline V gene data show CDR1 as GTSNPN and CDR2 as SVGIG (reference sequence). Note on this clone: Its antigen is not known.

Study-wide findings and caveats: V- and J-gene trimming of TCR beta was linked (in a later analysis) to a missense DCLRE1C variant. Accounts indicate the classifier identified cytomegalovirus status with strong specificity and sensitivity. A later analysis reportedly found fewer N-insertions in an Asian-associated ancestry cluster than the roughly 700-donor mean. Per a later analysis, 16,951 TCR beta sequences showed association with HLA alleles at 0.05 false discovery rate.

The chain uses TRBV30 and TRBJ1-1; 7 positions match TRBD1. The sequencing sample was made of PBMCs. The sequence was obtained from a man aged 60-69 years in good health and CMV-seronegative. In DNA form, the CDR3 reads TGTGCCTGGAGTCAGGGGGTTTTGGACACTGAAGCTTTCTTT. Encoded protein: CAWSQGVLDTEAFF.